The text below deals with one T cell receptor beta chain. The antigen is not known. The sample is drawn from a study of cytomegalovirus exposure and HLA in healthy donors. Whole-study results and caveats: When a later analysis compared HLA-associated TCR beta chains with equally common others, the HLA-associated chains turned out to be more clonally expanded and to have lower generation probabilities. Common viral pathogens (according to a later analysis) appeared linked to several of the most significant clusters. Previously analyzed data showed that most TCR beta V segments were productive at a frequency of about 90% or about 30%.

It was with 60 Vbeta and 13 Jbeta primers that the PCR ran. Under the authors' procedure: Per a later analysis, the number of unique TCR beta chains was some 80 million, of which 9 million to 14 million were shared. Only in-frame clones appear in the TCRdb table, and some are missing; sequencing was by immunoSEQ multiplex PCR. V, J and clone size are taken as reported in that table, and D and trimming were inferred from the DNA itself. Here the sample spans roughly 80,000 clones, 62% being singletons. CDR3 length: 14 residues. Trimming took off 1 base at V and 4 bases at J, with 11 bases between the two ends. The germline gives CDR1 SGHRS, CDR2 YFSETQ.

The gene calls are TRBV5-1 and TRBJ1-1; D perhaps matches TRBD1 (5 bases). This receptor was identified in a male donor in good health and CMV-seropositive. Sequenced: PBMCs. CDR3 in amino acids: CASSLYRTSTEAFF. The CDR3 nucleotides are TGCGCCAGCAGCTTGTACAGGACGAGCACTGAAGCTTTCTTT. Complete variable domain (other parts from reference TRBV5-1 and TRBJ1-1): KAGVTQTPRYLIKTRGQQVTLSCSPISGHRSVSWYQQTPGQGLQFLFEYFSETQRNKGNFPGRFSGRQFSNSRSEMNVSTLELGDSALYLCASSLYRTSTEAFFGQGTRLTVV.